These 24 T cell receptor beta chains originate from one sample sequenced in a study of long-term antiretroviral therapy in people with HIV. Researchers report immunoSEQ v3.0 was run at survey level. This table comes from immunoSEQ multiplex PCR, and its TCRdb copy is limited to in-frame clones, with some not included. Here the sample spans fewer than 25,000 clones, 85% to 90% being singletons. Sequencing used unsorted PBMCs, obtained 1.8 years before starting antiretroviral therapy. These receptors were taken from a woman younger than 45 with HIV.

CDR3 protein: CASSLDLWGGANTEAFF. In DNA, the CDR3 is TGCGCCAGCAGCTTGGACCTCTGGGGAGGGGCAAACACTGAAGCTTTCTTT. The chain is built from TRBV5-1 and TRBJ1-1; perhaps TRBD1 as D (5 bases). Trimming stripped 0 bases from V and 2 bases from J, with 17 bases between. The CDR3 has 17 amino acids. Germline values: CDR1 SGHRS, CDR2 YFSETQ. Complete variable domain (other parts from reference TRBV5-1 and TRBJ1-1): KAGVTQTPRYLIKTRGQQVTLSCSPISGHRSVSWYQQTPGQGLQFLFEYFSETQRNKGNFPGRFSGRQFSNSRSEMNVSTLELGDSALYLCASSLDLWGGANTEAFFGQGTRLTVV.

This chain uses TRBV6-5 with TRBJ1-2; D gene ambiguous. The CDR3 sequence is 15 residues long. From germline, CDR1 is MNHEY and CDR2 SVGAGI. V dropped 3 bases and J dropped 0 bases, with 11 bases sitting between them. CDR3 in amino acids: CASSYSSEPNYGYTF. The CDR3 nucleotides read TGTGCCAGCAGTTATTCGTCAGAGCCTAACTATGGCTACACCTTC.

This clone appeared a single time. The chain couples TRBV6-5 to TRBJ1-4; 7 bases agree with TRBD1. This CDR3 is 15 amino acids long. The J segment lost 6 bases and the V segment lost 0 bases, leaving 4 bases of the junction unmatched. Per germline, CDR1 MNHEY and CDR2 SVGAGI. This CDR3 reads CASSYSWDSHEKLFF. In nucleotides, the CDR3 is TGTGCCAGCAGTTACTCATGGGACAGTCATGAAAAACTGTTTTTT.

The V and J genes are TRBV2 and TRBJ1-1; the D is unclear. CDR1 is SNHLY and CDR2 is FYNNEI in the germline V gene. The CDR3 consists of 13 residues. The V and J ends lost 7 bases and 0 bases respectively, with 9 bases between them. This CDR3 is CASTRTVNTEAFF. The CDR3 region has the DNA TGTGCCAGCACACGGACGGTGAACACTGAAGCTTTCTTT.

The rearrangement joins TRBV9 to TRBJ1-4; D unclear. CDR1 and CDR2 (germline): SGDLS, YYNGEE. The V gene lost 0 bases and the J gene lost 6 bases, with 12 bases spanning the gap. This CDR3 contains 15 residues. CDR3 residues: CASSVEAWVDEKLFF. The CDR3 DNA is TGTGCCAGCAGCGTAGAGGCTTGGGTGGATGAAAAACTGTTTTTT.

V and J are TRBV6-1 and TRBJ1-2, with TRBD1 identical over 7 bases. The CDR3 loop spans 17 amino acids. Germline V gives CDR1 MNHNS, CDR2 SASEGT. V shed 1 base, J shed 3 bases, and the junction held 11 bases outside the gene matches. DNA for the CDR3: TGTGCCAGCAGTGAAGTGGTACAGGGGTCTAAGGACTATGGCTACACCTTC. Protein: CASSEVVQGSKDYGYTF.

The chain links TRBV5-1 to TRBJ1-1; D is unresolved. With 3 bases removed from V and 0 bases from J, the gap between germline ends came to 12 bases. CDR1 and CDR2 from the germline V gene are SGHRS and YFSETQ. This CDR3 region has 15 residues. CDR3 sequence (DNA): TGCGCCAGCAGCTCCGGGAGAGTGATGAACACTGAAGCTTTCTTT. It specifies CASSSGRVMNTEAFF.

This clone has only a few counts. In DNA, the CDR3 is TGTGCCAGCAGCTCCATCAATCGGGGAACCGGGGAGCTGTTTTTT. Translating it yields CASSSINRGTGELFF. The rearrangement uses TRBV7-2 and TRBJ2-2; D is perhaps TRBD2 (5 bases). The CDR3 is made up of 15 amino acids. V was pared by 4 bases and J by 5 bases, with 14 bases between. The germline gives CDR1 SGHTA, CDR2 FQGNSA.

The gene calls are TRBV6-1 and TRBJ1-4; 8 bases fit TRBD1. Germline values: CDR1 MNHNS, CDR2 SASEGT. V was pared by 6 bases and J by 8 bases, with 5 bases of the junction left unmatched. There are 13 residues in the CDR3. CDR3 coding DNA: TGTGCCAGCAGCAGGGGGCGCGGGGAAAAACTGTTTTTT. It codes for CASSRGRGEKLFF.

This chain joins TRBV7-3 and TRBJ2-3, with a possible D match to TRBD1 (5 bases). V was cut by 5 bases and J by 0 bases, with 9 bases left in between. The CDR3 covers 14 residues. Germline V gene lookup returns CDR1 SGHTA and CDR2 FQGTGA. The CDR3 sequence: CASSQTASTDTQYF. CDR3 nucleotide sequence: TGTGCCAGCAGCCAGACAGCTAGCACAGATACGCAGTATTTT.

The CDR3 bases are TGTGCCAGCAGTTACTCTCTTGCAGAGTATAATTCACCCCTCCACTTT. It codes for CASSYSLAEYNSPLHF. The gene calls are TRBV6-6 and TRBJ1-6; D is ambiguous. Trimming pared 0 bases from V and 4 bases from J, leaving 10 bases between. Germline V CDR1 and CDR2: MNHNY, SVGAGI (reference sequence). The CDR3 sequence is 16 residues long.

J is TRBJ1-1 and V is TRBV6-5; D is possibly TRBD1 (5 bases). V lost 5 bases, J lost 1 base, and 14 bases lay in between. The CDR3 runs to 15 residues. CDR1 and CDR2 from the germline V gene are MNHEY and SVGAGI. CDR3 amino acids: CASSPPGRANTEAFF. The CDR3 nucleotides read TGTGCCAGCAGTCCCCCCGGCAGGGCGAACACTGAAGCTTTCTTT.

This sequence joins TRBV19 and TRBJ2-3; tentative D call: TRBD1 (6 bases). V was clipped by 3 bases and J by 3 bases, with 19 bases between them. The CDR3 spans 17 residues. Germline V gene lookup returns CDR1 LNHDA and CDR2 SQIVND (reference sequence). The CDR3 loop is CASSIRPGQKLTDTQYF. Here the CDR3 DNA reads TGTGCCAGTAGTATCCGCCCAGGACAGAAACTAACAGATACGCAGTATTTT. The whole variable domain, remainder taken from reference TRBV19 and TRBJ2-3, is DGGITQSPKYLFRKEGQNVTLSCEQNLNHDAMYWYRQDPGQGLRLIYYSQIVNDFQKGDIAEGYSVSREKKESFPLTVTSAQKNPTAFYLCASSIRPGQKLTDTQYFGPGTRLTVL.

The V call is TRBV5-1, the J call TRBJ2-7, with D possibly TRBD1 on 6 matching bases. In germline, CDR1 is SGHRS, CDR2 YFSETQ. V gave up 4 bases and J gave up 1 base, with 18 bases separating them. The CDR3 length is 16 residues. The CDR3 bases are TGCGCCAGCAGCCCCTCCCCGGGGACACGATCCTACGAGCAGTACGTC. It specifies CASSPSPGTRSYEQYV.

For the CDR3, the DNA is TGCGCCAGCAGACAAACAGGTAACTCCTACGAGCAGTACGTC. Amino acid sequence: CASRQTGNSYEQYV. V is TRBV10-1 and J is TRBJ2-7; D is possibly TRBD1 (5 bases). Germline V gives CDR1 WNHNN, CDR2 SYGVQD (reference sequence). Trimming left V 6 bases short and J 0 bases short, with 12 bases between. The CDR3 is made up of 14 amino acids.

This chain uses TRBV6-1 with TRBJ1-2; D gene unclear. Trimming removed 4 bases at V and 2 bases at J, with 11 bases between. Germline-derived CDR1 and CDR2 are MNHNS and SASEGT. CDR3 length: 14 residues. CDR3 sequence (DNA): TGTGCCAGCAGTGCTCAGAATAACAACTATGGCTACACCTTC. Protein sequence: CASSAQNNNYGYTF.

This clone was seen just once. The chain joins TRBV4-1 to TRBJ2-3, with D unclear. Germline V gives CDR1 MGHRA, CDR2 YSYEKL. There are 13 residues in the CDR3. V was shortened by 4 bases and J by 2 bases, with 7 bases between the two germline ends. The CDR3 nucleotides are TGCGCCAGCAGCCTTTTCTACACAGATACGCAGTATTTT. It encodes CASSLFYTDTQYF.

The CDR3 coding sequence is TGTGCCAGCAGTGAACAGGGGTATCTACAAGAGACCCAGTACTTC. Translation gives CASSEQGYLQETQYF. The rearrangement uses TRBV2 and TRBJ2-5; D is perhaps TRBD1 (6 bases). The germline gives CDR1 SNHLY, CDR2 FYNNEI. This CDR3 region has 15 residues. V was trimmed by 2 bases and J by 2 bases, leaving 12 bases between them.

The CDR3 here is CSVPTDYMNTEAFF. The CDR3 coding sequence is TGCAGCGTACCGACAGACTATATGAACACTGAAGCTTTCTTT. The J gene is TRBJ1-1, the V gene TRBV29-1, with D possibly matching TRBD1 (5 bases). CDR3 length: 14 amino acids. Trimming took 6 bases from V and 0 from J, leaving 14 bases between them. CDR1 and CDR2 (germline): SQVTM, ANQGSEA.

The rearrangement links TRBV6-6 to TRBJ1-5; D unresolved. This CDR3 region has 14 residues. Trimming cost V 6 bases and J 1 base, with 10 bases left between them. Germline-derived CDR1 and CDR2 are MNHNY and SVGAGI (reference sequence). The CDR3 is CASSGIQSNQPQHF. The CDR3 bases are TGTGCCAGCAGCGGAATTCAGAGCAATCAGCCCCAGCATTTT.

The chain has TRBV5-1 and TRBJ2-1, with 8 bases fitting TRBD2. The V and J ends lost 3 bases and 3 bases, in that order; junction bases with no gene match: 5. Germline lookup yields CDR1 SGHRS and CDR2 YFSETQ. The CDR3 sequence is 15 residues long. The CDR3 DNA reads TGCGCCAGCAGCTCTAGCGGGTCGGGCTACAATGAGCAGTTCTTC. Translation: CASSSSGSGYNEQFF. Using reference TRBV5-1 and TRBJ2-1 for the parts outside the CDR3, the full variable domain is KAGVTQTPRYLIKTRGQQVTLSCSPISGHRSVSWYQQTPGQGLQFLFEYFSETQRNKGNFPGRFSGRQFSNSRSEMNVSTLELGDSALYLCASSSSGSGYNEQFFGPGTRLTVL.

The J gene is TRBJ2-5, the V gene TRBV7-2; 7 bases agree with TRBD2. V shed 5 bases and J 5 bases; nucleotides not matched to a gene: 5. The germline V gene encodes CDR1 SGHTA and CDR2 FQGNSA. This CDR3 spans 13 amino acids. CDR3 in amino acids: CASSTLGGETQYF. In nucleotides, the CDR3 is TGTGCCAGCAGCACCTTGGGGGGGGAGACCCAGTACTTC.

The chain couples TRBV1 to TRBJ2-1; no check of the table's D call, TRBD2, against the DNA was made. TRBV1 is a known pseudogene. This CDR3 has 13 amino acids. CDR3 amino acids: CTLGRGTSDKKFF. CDR3 in DNA: TGCACCTTGGGAAGAGGGACTAGCGATAAAAAGTTCTTC.

This clone occurred once. The gene calls are TRBV27 and TRBJ1-1; D is unclear. The V gene's germline CDR1 is MNHEY and CDR2 SMNVEV (reference sequence). Trimming pared 1 base from V and 0 bases from J, leaving 9 bases between. This CDR3 is 15 amino acids long. DNA of the CDR3: TGTGCCAGCAGTTTATTCAGATTCATGAACACTGAAGCTTTCTTT. Protein product: CASSLFRFMNTEAFF.